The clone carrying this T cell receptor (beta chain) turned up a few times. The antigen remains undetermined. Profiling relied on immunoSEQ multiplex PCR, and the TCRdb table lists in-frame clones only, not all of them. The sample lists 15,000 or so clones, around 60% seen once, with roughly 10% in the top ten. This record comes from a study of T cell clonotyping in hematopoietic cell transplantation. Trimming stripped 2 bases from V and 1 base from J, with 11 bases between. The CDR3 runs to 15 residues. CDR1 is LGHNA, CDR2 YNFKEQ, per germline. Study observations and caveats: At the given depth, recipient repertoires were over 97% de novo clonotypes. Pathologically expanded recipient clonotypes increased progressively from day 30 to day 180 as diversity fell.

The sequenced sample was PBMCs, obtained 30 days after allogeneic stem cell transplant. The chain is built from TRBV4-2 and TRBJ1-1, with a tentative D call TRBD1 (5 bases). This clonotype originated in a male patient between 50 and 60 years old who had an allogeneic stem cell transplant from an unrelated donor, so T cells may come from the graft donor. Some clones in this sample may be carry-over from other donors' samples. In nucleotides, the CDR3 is TGTGCCAGCAGCCAATCTCGCAGGGAGAACACTGAAGCTTTCTTT. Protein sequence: CASSQSRRENTEAFF.